This record looks at one TCR beta chain sequence and its context. This entry belongs to a study of OX40 agonist ivuxolimab in advanced cancers. Produced via immunoSEQ multiplex PCR; TCRdb's table is partial and in-frame only. This sample has over 75,000 clones, with around nine tenths found just once. V was shortened by 0 bases and J by 5 bases, with 5 bases between the two germline ends. The CDR3 length is 14 residues. Germline V gene data show CDR1 as LGHNA and CDR2 as YSLEER. The source is an adult with an advanced solid tumor such as melanoma, head and neck, liver or kidney cancer. V usage is TRBV4-3 and J usage is TRBJ1-6; no clear D. The sequenced sample was CD4+ or CD8+ T cells sorted from blood, obtained in a trial of the OX40 agonist ivuxolimab. For the CDR3, the DNA is TGCGCCAGCAGCCAAGACCAGCATAATTCACCCCTCCACTTT. It specifies CASSQDQHNSPLHF.